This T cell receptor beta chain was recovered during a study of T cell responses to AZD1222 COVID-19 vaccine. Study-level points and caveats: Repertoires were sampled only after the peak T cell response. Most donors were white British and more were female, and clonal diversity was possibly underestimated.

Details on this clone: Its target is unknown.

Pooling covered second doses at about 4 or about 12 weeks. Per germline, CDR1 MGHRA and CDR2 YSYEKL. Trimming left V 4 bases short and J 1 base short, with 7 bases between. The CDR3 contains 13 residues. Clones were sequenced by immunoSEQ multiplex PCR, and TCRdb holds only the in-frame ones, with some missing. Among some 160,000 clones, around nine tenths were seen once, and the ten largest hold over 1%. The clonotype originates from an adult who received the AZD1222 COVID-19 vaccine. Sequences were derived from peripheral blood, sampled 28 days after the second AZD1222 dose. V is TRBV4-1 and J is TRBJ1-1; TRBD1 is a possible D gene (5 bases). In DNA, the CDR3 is TGCGCCAGCAGCCCAGGACAGAACACTGAAGCTTTCTTT. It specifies CASSPGQNTEAFF.